This T cell receptor beta chain was documented in a study of blood T cell repertoires in COVID-19. Across the whole study: Samples of COVID-19 (acute and convalescent) were obtained from the United States, Italy and Spain. T cells, B-cell-depleted T cells, or PBMCs provided the cDNA or gDNA that served as material.

This clone was recorded once. The CDR3 consists of 14 residues. V gave up 5 bases and J gave up 4 bases; unmatched junction bases: 4. The germline V gene has CDR1 SGHTA and CDR2 FQGTGA. Original processing methods: The assay estimated nucleated cells by amplifying reference gene primers. The table came from immunoSEQ multiplex PCR; TCRdb's copy has only in-frame clones and leaves some out. The V and J calls and the clone size are those of that table, but D and trimming were determined from the DNA. The repertoire consists of more than 85,000 clones, with over 75% occurring once and the leading ten covering around 4.3%.

The genes are TRBV7-3 and TRBJ2-2; 7 nucleotides match TRBD2. This receptor was identified in a middle-aged man with acute or convalescent COVID-19. The specimen was peripheral blood. CDR3 in amino acids: CASSPPGGTGELFF. The CDR3 DNA sequence: TGTGCCAGCAGCCCCCCGGGGGGCACCGGGGAGCTGTTTTTT.